This TCR beta chain is drawn from a study of OX40 agonist ivuxolimab in advanced cancers. Study background: The mean age was roughly 60 years, ranging from 23 to 79, with about 87% of participants male. Around 40% of patients had received prior checkpoint inhibitor therapy. Broader study findings: Dose levels from 0.1 to 3.0 mg/kg saw CD4+ and CD8+ blood T cells expand clonally by week 6. Nonresponders included some who also had low normalized T-cell clonal expansion.

TCRdb keeps only in-frame clones here, not all; method: immunoSEQ multiplex PCR. This sample has tens of thousands of clones, with approximately 86% found just once. This clone was picked up a small number of times. The antigen remains unidentified. CDR1 is MNHEY, CDR2 SVGAGI, per germline. The ends lost 2 bases at V and 4 bases at J; junction bases unmatched: 7. CDR3 length equals 15 residues. The clonotype comes from an adult with an advanced solid tumor such as melanoma, head and neck, liver or kidney cancer. The chain links TRBV6-5 to TRBJ2-5; the match to TRBD2 covers 7 bases. The sample was CD4+ or CD8+ T cells sorted from blood, taken in a trial of the OX40 agonist ivuxolimab. CDR3 bases: TGTGCCAGCAGTTACCAGGCCCCGGGGGGAGAGACCCAGTACTTC. Translating it yields CASSYQAPGGETQYF.